This T cell receptor beta chain emerged from a study of blood T cell repertoires in COVID-19. Study details: PBMCs, B-cell-depleted T cells, or T cells were the source of the cDNA or gDNA that made up the material.

Authors' methods: Nucleated cell number was recorded as an estimate derived from reference gene primer amplification. Data came from immunoSEQ multiplex PCR; TCRdb stores just in-frame clones and leaves some out. That table supplies the V and J calls and clone size; D and trimming were determined from the DNA. The sample comprises some 200,000 clones, less than 85% of which are singletons, and under 6.5% rests with the top ten. All enrollees were about 18 to 89 years old and from about 25 US areas. Assignments of participants to cohorts depended upon their own reported clinical history. Deletions cut 3 bases from V and 5 bases from J, with 2 bases between. This CDR3 contains 11 residues. The germline gives CDR1 SEHNR, CDR2 FQNEAQ (reference sequence).

This rearrangement joins TRBV7-9 to TRBJ2-1; no clear D gene. Sequenced: PBMCs or T cells enriched from blood (not recorded which). The source is a woman aged 55-69 years with acute COVID-19. In DNA, the CDR3 is TGTGCCAGCAGCTTTAACAATGAGCAGTTCTTC. This translates into CASSFNNEQFF.